A single sample gave rise to the 20 T cell receptor beta chains below, sequenced in a study of beta chain features in type 1 diabetes. Sequencing targeted expressed TCRB transcripts, as all isolated RNA had been reverse transcribed. Clones were read by immunoSEQ multiplex PCR, and TCRdb kept only the in-frame ones, dropping some. The sample shows 350,000 to 400,000 clones, roughly 15% of them seen only once. Sequenced: naive CD4+ T cells from blood. Source of these receptors: a young woman in good health.

This clone was detected only a few times. V usage is TRBV7-3 and J usage is TRBJ2-1; TRBD2 matches 9 bases. The CDR3 is 16 amino acids. CDR1 and CDR2 (germline): SGHTA, FQGTGA. The ends lost 2 bases at V and 5 bases at J; junction bases unmatched: 7. This chain's CDR3 is CASSLLGGRANNEQFF. DNA of the CDR3: TGTGCCAGCAGCTTATTAGGCGGGAGGGCCAACAATGAGCAGTTCTTC.

The chain joins TRBV10-2 to TRBJ2-1; 14 positions agree with TRBD2. Trimming at V came to 6 bases and at J to 7 bases, leaving 2 bases not matched to a gene. The CDR3 contains 14 residues. CDR1 and CDR2 from the germline V gene are WSHSY and SAAADI. The CDR3 loop reads CASRGTSGRNEQFF. CDR3 sequence (DNA): TGCGCCAGCAGGGGGACTAGCGGGAGAAATGAGCAGTTCTTC.

The chain uses TRBV30 and TRBJ1-2; D ambiguous. Germline CDR1 is GTSNPN and CDR2 is SVGIG (reference sequence). This CDR3 has 13 amino acids. Deletions cut 1 base from V and 8 bases from J, with 14 bases between. The CDR3 loop reads CAWSAIHRRGYTF. As DNA, the CDR3 is TGTGCCTGGAGTGCGATACACCGGAGGGGCTACACCTTC.

This sequence joins TRBV5-6 and TRBJ2-3; perhaps TRBD2 as D (6 bases). The V end lost 2 bases, the J end lost 0 bases, and 10 bases lay between the germline ends. This CDR3 has 15 amino acids. CDR1 is SGHDT, CDR2 YYEEEE, per germline. The CDR3 protein is CASSLGGVSTDTQYF. The CDR3 nucleotides read TGTGCCAGCAGCTTAGGCGGGGTTAGCACAGATACGCAGTATTTT.

The sample holds a few counts of this clone. This rearrangement joins TRBV6-5 to TRBJ2-1; 8 nucleotides match TRBD1. Germline CDR1 reads MNHEY; CDR2 reads SVGAGI. The CDR3 has 15 residues. The ends lost 6 bases at V and 2 bases at J; junction bases unmatched: 6. CDR3 residues: CASRDDRGPYNEQFF. CDR3 nucleotide sequence: TGTGCCAGCAGGGACGACAGGGGACCCTACAATGAGCAGTTCTTC.

This clone has more than one count but fewer than ten. CDR3 residues: CASSLRETGTGELFF. CDR3 sequence (DNA): TGTGCCAGCAGCCTTCGGGAGACGGGGACCGGGGAGCTGTTTTTT. The chain links TRBV4-2 to TRBJ2-2, with a tentative D call TRBD2 (6 bases). Trimming shortened V by 4 bases and J by 5 bases, and 14 bases separated the two germline ends. Germline-derived CDR1 and CDR2 are LGHNA and YNFKEQ. The CDR3 sequence is 15 residues long.

The rearrangement joins TRBV30 to TRBJ1-1; TRBD1 is a possible D gene (5 bases). CDR1 is GTSNPN and CDR2 is SVGIG in the germline V gene (reference sequence). The V and J ends lost 0 bases and 10 bases respectively, with 12 bases between them. The CDR3 spans 12 residues. CDR3 DNA: TGTGCCTGGAGTGTACGTGCCCAGGGAGCTTTCTTT. It specifies CAWSVRAQGAFF. The full variable domain, rest sourced from reference TRBV30 and TRBJ1-1, is SQTIHQWPATLVQPVGSPLSLECTVEGTSNPNLYWYRQAAGRGLQLLFYSVGIGQISSEVPQNLSASRPQDRQFILSSKKLLLSDSGFYLCAWSVRAQGAFFGQGTRLTVV.

This clone is a singleton in its sample. This rearrangement joins TRBV21-1 to TRBJ2-7; the table's D call, TRBD2, was not checked against the DNA. TRBV21-1 is marked as a pseudogene. The CDR3 consists of 15 residues. The CDR3 DNA reads TGTGCCTTCACAAACGGGAAGCGGGAGCTTGGTGAGCAGTACTTC. It codes for CAFTNGKRELGEQYF.

In this sample, this clone turned up a few times. The V gene is TRBV28, the J gene TRBJ1-5; D is unresolved. V dropped 4 bases and J dropped 5 bases, with 18 bases sitting between them. The CDR3 loop spans 16 amino acids. CDR1 MDHEN and CDR2 SYDVKM come from the germline V gene. The CDR3 protein is CASSSAAGFPHQPQHF. CDR3 bases: TGTGCCAGCAGTTCCGCCGCGGGCTTCCCTCATCAGCCCCAGCATTTT.

In the case of this clone: Other DNA sequences in this sample translate to the same CDR3. This chain links TRBV30 with TRBJ2-2; TRBD2 matches at 11 bases. This CDR3 has 14 residues. CDR1 is GTSNPN, CDR2 SVGIG, per germline (reference sequence). V dropped 5 bases and J dropped 5; count of bases not matched to a gene: 4. The CDR3 sequence is CAWGTSGTTGELFF. For the CDR3, the DNA is TGTGCCTGGGGGACTAGCGGCACAACCGGGGAGCTGTTTTTT.

This clone was picked up a small number of times. The chain recombines TRBV30 with TRBJ2-1, with D possibly being TRBD1 (5 bases). Germline V lookup: CDR1 GTSNPN, CDR2 SVGIG (reference sequence). This CDR3 comprises 11 residues. Deletions cut 2 bases from V and 8 bases from J, with 7 bases between. The CDR3 sequence is CAWSRGHEQFF. The DNA of the CDR3 is TGTGCCTGGAGTAGGGGTCATGAGCAGTTCTTC.

This clone was seen a few times. The J gene is TRBJ1-5, the V gene TRBV2, with 8 bases fitting TRBD1. Germline loops: CDR1 SNHLY, CDR2 FYNNEI. This CDR3 is built from 14 residues. J gave up 6 bases and V 4 bases, and 5 bases lay outside the gene matches. In nucleotides, the CDR3 is TGTGCCAGCAGTGCGGACAGGGTTGGTCAGCCCCAGCATTTT. Translated, it gives CASSADRVGQPQHF.

The rearrangement joins TRBV30 to TRBJ2-7; 7 bases fit TRBD1. The CDR3 loop spans 16 amino acids. J was trimmed by 4 bases and V by 3 bases; bases with no gene match: 15. The germline gives CDR1 GTSNPN, CDR2 SVGIG (reference sequence). CDR3 residues: CAWRRSLILDRYEQYF. The DNA of the CDR3 is TGTGCCTGGAGACGGTCCCTAATCCTGGACAGGTACGAGCAGTACTTC.

The chain combines TRBV14 with TRBJ2-1; 9 bases map to TRBD2. The germline V gene has CDR1 SGHDN and CDR2 FVKESK. This CDR3 is 15 amino acids long. V lost 4 bases to trimming and J lost 4 bases; unmatched junction nucleotides: 5. This chain's CDR3 is CASSRREGGYNEQFF. The CDR3 DNA sequence: TGTGCCAGCAGCCGGCGGGAGGGCGGGTACAATGAGCAGTTCTTC.

This clone was found a few times. This sequence joins TRBV29-1 and TRBJ2-1; no clear D gene. This CDR3 has 13 residues. Germline CDR1 and CDR2: SQVTM and ANQGSEA. The V gene lost 2 bases and the J gene lost 1 base, with 6 bases spanning the gap. CDR3: CSVEPRSYNEQFF. The DNA for the CDR3 is TGCAGCGTTGAACCGCGGTCCTACAATGAGCAGTTCTTC.

The chain employs TRBV7-6 and TRBJ2-2; 9 bases map to TRBD2. This CDR3 has 15 amino acids. V lost 6 bases and J lost 4; bases outside the gene matches: 6. The germline V gene has CDR1 SGHVS and CDR2 FNYEAQ. The DNA for the CDR3 is TGTGCCAGCAGTCCCGGGACTAGCCTCACCGGGGAGCTGTTTTTT. Residues: CASSPGTSLTGELFF.

The rearrangement uses TRBV28 and TRBJ2-2; the D gene is possibly TRBD2 (7 bases). V lost 10 bases, J lost 6 bases, and 15 bases lay in between. CDR1 MDHEN and CDR2 SYDVKM come from the germline V gene. CDR3 length: 13 residues. The CDR3 DNA is TGTGCCATATGGGGGGGGGCACCCGGGGAGCTGTTTTTT. As protein: CAIWGGAPGELFF. Complete variable domain (other parts from reference TRBV28 and TRBJ2-2): DVKVTQSSRYLVKRTGEKVFLECVQDMDHENMFWYRQDPGLGLRLIYFSYDVKMKEKGDIPEGYSVSREKKERFSLILESASTNQTSMYLCAIWGGAPGELFFGEGSRLTVL.

Only a few counts were recorded for this clone. This rearrangement joins TRBV30 to TRBJ2-7; TRBD1 aligns across 8 bases. With 7 bases clipped from V and 2 bases from J, the junction kept 4 bases outside the gene matches. Germline lookup yields CDR1 GTSNPN and CDR2 SVGIG (reference sequence). This CDR3 has 12 residues. CDR3 region: CASDRVPYEQYF. As DNA, the CDR3 is TGTGCCTCGGACAGGGTCCCCTACGAGCAGTACTTC.

This clone turned up a few times. The V gene is TRBV5-8, the J gene TRBJ1-2; TRBD1 agrees at 8 bases. CDR1 and CDR2 (germline): SGHTS, YDEGEE. The CDR3 loop spans 13 amino acids. The V gene end was trimmed by 6 bases and the J gene end by 4 bases; junction bases not matched to a gene: 5. CDR3 loop: CASNHGTGYGYTF. The CDR3 bases are TGTGCCAGCAACCACGGGACAGGCTATGGCTACACCTTC.

This clone was counted only a few times. The chain has TRBV7-9 and TRBJ2-6; maybe TRBD1 (6 bases). The length of the CDR3 is 15 residues. The germline gives CDR1 SEHNR, CDR2 FQNEAQ (reference sequence). Trimming stripped 5 bases from V and 4 bases from J, with 12 bases between. CDR3 bases: TGTGCCAGCAGCGCCTTTAGGGGGGGGGCCAACGTCCTGACTTTC. Its translation: CASSAFRGGANVLTF.